The following is a T cell receptor beta chain sequence with its context. Its antigen is as yet unknown. Measured with immunoSEQ multiplex PCR; TCRdb has only the in-frame clones, and not every one. The sample shows fewer than 5,500 clones, roughly 85% of them seen only once. Between the trimmed V and J ends, which lost 8 bases and 7 bases, there was a span of 15 bases. Per the germline V gene, CDR1 is MNHEY and CDR2 is SMNVEV (reference sequence). The CDR3 extends over 13 amino acids. These data are taken from a study of brain metastases from non-small cell lung cancer. The study's findings and limits: Fewer infiltrating T cells were found in brain metastases than primaries. Compared with their matched primary tumors, 60% to 65% of brain metastases showed expanded T-cell clones.

What was sequenced was primary lung tumor tissue. The receptor's source is a donor aged 40 or older with non-small cell lung cancer. The V and J genes are TRBV27 and TRBJ1-5; D remains ambiguous. CDR3 DNA sequence: TGTGCCAGCGGTTACCCCGGGTTACAGCCCCAGCATTTT. Translated, it gives CASGYPGLQPQHF.